This T cell receptor beta chain was obtained from a study of blood T cell repertoires in COVID-19. Germline CDR1 and CDR2: GTSNPN and SVGIG (reference sequence). Trimming removed 0 bases from V and 4 bases from J, with 12 bases in between. There are 15 residues in the CDR3. Those who participated ranged in age from roughly 18 to 89 years and resided in about two dozen US areas. Assignments of participants to cohorts depended upon their own reported clinical history. Sequencing was performed with immunoSEQ multiplex PCR; in TCRdb, only in-frame clones are kept and a portion is missing. The sample shows 250,000 to 300,000 clones, around 90% of them seen only once.

Sequencing was performed on PBMCs or T cells enriched from blood (not recorded which). The V and J genes are TRBV30 and TRBJ2-2; D perhaps matches TRBD2 (6 bases). The clonotype comes from a woman between 25 and 40 years old who had recovered from COVID-19. CDR3 amino acids: CAWSVPEGFTGELFF. The CDR3 region has the DNA TGTGCCTGGAGTGTACCGGAGGGGTTCACCGGGGAGCTGTTTTTT.